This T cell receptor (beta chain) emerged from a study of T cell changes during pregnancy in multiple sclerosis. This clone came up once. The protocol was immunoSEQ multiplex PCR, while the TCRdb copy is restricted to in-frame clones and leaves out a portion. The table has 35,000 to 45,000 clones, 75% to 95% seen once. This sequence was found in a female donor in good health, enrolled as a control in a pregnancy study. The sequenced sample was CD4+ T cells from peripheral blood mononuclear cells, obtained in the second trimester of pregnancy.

The CDR3 nucleotides are TGTGCCAGGCCGGGACTTTTAACAACGGGAGTCTACGAGCAGTACTTC. It specifies CARPGLLTTGVYEQYF. V and J are TRBV28 and TRBJ2-7; D is perhaps TRBD2 (6 bases). Germline V lookup: CDR1 MDHEN, CDR2 SYDVKM. This CDR3 spans 16 amino acids. With 9 bases removed from V and 3 bases from J, the gap between germline ends came to 24 bases. Based on the CDR3 plus reference TRBV28 and TRBJ2-7, the full variable domain is DVKVTQSSRYLVKRTGEKVFLECVQDMDHENMFWYRQDPGLGLRLIYFSYDVKMKEKGDIPEGYSVSREKKERFSLILESASTNQTSMYLCARPGLLTTGVYEQYFGPGTRLTVT.